Below, 7 T cell receptor beta chains from the same sample are listed, as sequenced in a study of shared clonotypes between healthy human individuals. Some clones are missing from TCRdb's copy, which holds only in-frame ones; the method was immunoSEQ multiplex PCR. The repertoire holds 1,100,000 or so clones, with around 78% as singletons. The sample comprised memory CD4+ T cells from PBMCs. Specified subset: CD45RA-negative fraction. All receptors come from a man in his late teens or twenties in good health. Some clones in this sample may be carry-over from other donors' samples.

The CDR3 sequence is CASKIQRGQYGEQYF. The CDR3 coding sequence is TGTGCCAGCAAAATACAACGGGGACAGTATGGGGAGCAGTACTTC. The rearrangement links TRBV5-4 to TRBJ2-5; 7 positions match TRBD1. V was clipped by 6 bases and J by 11 bases; unmatched bases: 19. This CDR3 has 15 amino acids. Germline CDR1 and CDR2: SGHNT and YYREEE (reference sequence).

The genes are TRBV5-1 and TRBJ1-4, with D uncertain. Germline loops: CDR1 SGHRS, CDR2 YFSETQ. Trimming removed 4 bases at V and 3 bases at J, with 16 bases between. This CDR3 has 16 residues. DNA for the CDR3: TGCGCCAGCAGCCTCATGAGGAGTGGCTCTAATGAAAAACTGTTTTTT. It yields the protein CASSLMRSGSNEKLFF.

V usage is TRBV2 and J usage is TRBJ2-7; 15 nucleotides align to TRBD2. CDR3 length: 16 amino acids. Germline V gives CDR1 SNHLY, CDR2 FYNNEI. V was pared by 5 bases and J by 2 bases, with 4 bases of the junction left unmatched. CDR3 loop: CASSLRTSGRAYEQYF. CDR3 DNA: TGTGCCAGCAGTCTTCGGACTAGCGGGAGGGCCTACGAGCAGTACTTC. Drawing the rest from reference TRBV2 and TRBJ2-7, the complete variable domain is EPEVTQTPSHQVTQMGQEVILRCVPISNHLYFYWYRQILGQKVEFLVSFYNNEISEKSEIFDDQFSVERPDGSNFTLKIRSTKLEDSAMYFCASSLRTSGRAYEQYFGPGTRLTVT.

The rearrangement links TRBV28 to TRBJ1-4, with TRBD1 matching 10 bases. There are 20 residues in the CDR3. The V and J ends lost 5 bases and 2 bases, in that order; junction bases with no gene match: 17. CDR1 and CDR2 (germline): MDHEN, SYDVKM. DNA for the CDR3: TGTGCCAGCAGTCTCCCCGGGACAGGGGTTTCCAAAAGGACTAATGAAAAACTGTTTTTT. This gives the protein CASSLPGTGVSKRTNEKLFF.

This clone was counted between two and nine times. The rearrangement uses TRBV11-2 and TRBJ2-7; TRBD1 agrees at 8 bases. This CDR3 is built from 14 residues. The trim removed 2 bases at V and 7 bases at J, leaving 7 bases unmatched. Germline V gene data show CDR1 as SGHAT and CDR2 as FQNNGV. CDR3 bases: TGTGCCAGCAGCTTACAGGGGGCGCTTCTTGAGCAGTACTTC. Amino acid sequence: CASSLQGALLEQYF.

V usage is TRBV11-2 and J usage is TRBJ1-1; 8 bases fit TRBD1. V was clipped by 5 bases and J by 5 bases; unmatched bases: 7. The CDR3 totals 14 residues. Germline V gene lookup returns CDR1 SGHAT and CDR2 FQNNGV. The CDR3 nucleotides are TGTGCCAGCAGCACACAGGGGGTAGAGACTGAAGCTTTCTTT. As protein: CASSTQGVETEAFF.

The rearrangement links TRBV11-2 to TRBJ2-5; 8 bases line up with TRBD2. V lost 5 bases, J lost 4 bases, and 3 bases stayed unmatched. Germline V gene data show CDR1 as SGHAT and CDR2 as FQNNGV. There are 13 residues in the CDR3. The CDR3 coding sequence is TGTGCCAGCAGCGGGACTAGAGCAGAGACCCAGTACTTC. Amino acid sequence: CASSGTRAETQYF.